The rows below give T cell receptor beta chains drawn from one sample of a study of cytomegalovirus exposure and HLA in healthy donors. TCRdb's table, derived via immunoSEQ multiplex PCR, lists solely in-frame clones and lacks some. The data hold about 85,000 clones, with roughly 70% observed a single time. Sequenced sample: PBMCs. Receptors were obtained from a man aged 25-40 years in good health and CMV-seronegative. CDR3s leave out the opening cysteine and the closing phenylalanine or tryptophan. Each record gives: CDR3 protein, J gene, V gene.

ASRGSEGYGYT	TRBJ1-2	TRBV7-9
ASSVLWRGINTEAF	TRBJ1-1	TRBV7-9
AWSVGSSVAF	TRBJ1-1	TRBV30
SVEWGVGEQF	TRBJ2-1	TRBV29-1
SSRWGGETQY	TRBJ2-5	TRBV7-9
ASSIIIGQGHYGYT	TRBJ1-2	TRBV19
ASGTGGSYEQY	TRBJ2-7	TRBV18
ASSSDRLYSYEQY	TRBJ2-7	TRBV5-6
ASSYFDRVGHSPLH	TRBJ1-6	TRBV6-5
ASRAVLGQPQH	TRBJ1-5	TRBV19
ASSLASSGRVPGELF	TRBJ2-2	TRBV5-1
SVRTSGRSYEQY	TRBJ2-7	TRBV29-1
ASRQLAGSYEQY	TRBJ2-7	TRBV27
ASRGGNEKLF	TRBJ1-4	TRBV7-8
ASSETGDHQPQH	TRBJ1-5	TRBV6-6
ASSEDGESTDTQY	TRBJ2-3	TRBV6-1
ASSWAGLNTEAF	TRBJ1-1	TRBV5-6
ASSLEGVSGNTIY	TRBJ1-3	TRBV5-1
ASNQGDQPQH	TRBJ1-5	TRBV7-9
ASSTGSGTEAF	TRBJ1-1	TRBV5-6
ASSYQGAGAEAF	TRBJ1-1	TRBV6-6
ASSEGDSQGWQY	TRBJ2-7	TRBV25-1
ASTLRAATNTGELF	TRBJ2-2	TRBV28
AISYDRGSTEAF	TRBJ1-1	TRBV10-3
ASSPAGFGVRNTEAF	TRBJ1-1	TRBV18
ASSSQASNYNEQF	TRBJ2-1	TRBV7-3
ASSWALTEGYT	TRBJ1-2	TRBV28
ASSIGQGLAYEQY	TRBJ2-7	TRBV7-2
SVGLGGTEAF	TRBJ1-1	TRBV29-1
ASSIFDRSNTEAF	TRBJ1-1	TRBV19
SVEEDRNQPQH	TRBJ1-5	TRBV29-1
ASSSPRQGANYGYT	TRBJ1-2	TRBV7-4
ASSFSTSLTGELF	TRBJ2-2	TRBV28
ASTRGSGANVLT	TRBJ2-6	TRBV6-1
ASSVGLAGVYEQY	TRBJ2-7	TRBV27
ASSDESDYNEQF	TRBJ2-1	TRBV6-4
ASSEASGGGAETQY	TRBJ2-5	TRBV6-1
AIPGDTQY	TRBJ2-3	TRBV7-9
ASSLIGADYGYT	TRBJ1-2	TRBV7-2
ASSLVLQGNSPLH	TRBJ1-6	TRBV7-2
ASSPGTGLHEQY	TRBJ2-7	TRBV5-1
ASSPHPYEQY	TRBJ2-7	TRBV28
ASSFWREVADTQY	TRBJ2-3	TRBV5-6
ASSPYPRDSHTDEQF	TRBJ2-1	TRBV4-1
ASSPQASEHYNEQF	TRBJ2-1	TRBV7-9
ASSSQTYEQY	TRBJ2-7	TRBV6-6
ASSYTQYRDRATEQY	TRBJ2-7	TRBV11-2
ASSLYSGGAGEQF	TRBJ2-1	TRBV27
ASSEFGGGTEAF	TRBJ1-1	TRBV25-1